A selection of T cell receptor beta chains follows, all from one sample in a study of cytomegalovirus exposure and HLA in healthy donors. Measured with immunoSEQ multiplex PCR; TCRdb has only the in-frame clones, and not every one. In the table there are some 110,000 clones, 74% of which are singletons. Sequencing was done on a sample of PBMCs. All receptors derive from a woman aged 50 to 60 in good health and CMV-seropositive. CDR3s include the opening cysteine and the closing phenylalanine or tryptophan. The D gene is left open where the match is weak. Not every row has a clone size; where given, it reads once, few, many or a size class.

CDR3 protein: CASSNRGKTQYF
CDR3 DNA: TGTGCCAGTAGTAACCGGGGTAAGACCCAGTACTTC
V gene: TRBV19
J gene: TRBJ2-5
D gene: -
CDR3 length: 12
clone size: -

CDR3 protein: CASSTSASNEQFF
CDR3 DNA: TGCGCCAGCAGCACGTCGGCTAGCAATGAGCAGTTCTTC
V gene: TRBV5-1
J gene: TRBJ2-1
D gene: -
CDR3 length: 13
clone size: -

CDR3 protein: CASSDPGSGYETQYF
CDR3 DNA: TGTGCCAGCAGTGATCCGGGTAGCGGATATGAGACCCAGTACTTC
V gene: TRBV25-1
J gene: TRBJ2-5
D gene: -
CDR3 length: 15
clone size: few

CDR3 protein: CASSGRDSLGSGANVLTF
CDR3 DNA: TGTGCCAGCAGCGGACGGGACAGCCTTGGGTCTGGGGCCAACGTCCTGACTTTC
V gene: TRBV7-9
J gene: TRBJ2-6
D gene: TRBD1
CDR3 length: 18
clone size: few

CDR3 protein: CASSQGTSGSWDTQYF
CDR3 DNA: TGTGCCAGCAGCCAGGGGACTAGCGGGAGTTGGGATACGCAGTATTTT
V gene: TRBV14
J gene: TRBJ2-3
D gene: TRBD2
CDR3 length: 16
clone size: once

CDR3 protein: CASRPTSGDTQYF
CDR3 DNA: TGTGCCAGCAGACCGACTAGCGGGGATACGCAGTATTTT
V gene: TRBV28
J gene: TRBJ2-3
D gene: TRBD2
CDR3 length: 13
clone size: -

CDR3 protein: CASSTTSGTGAYNEQFF
CDR3 DNA: TGTGCCAGCAGCACTACCTCCGGGACAGGGGCCTACAATGAGCAGTTCTTC
V gene: TRBV7-8
J gene: TRBJ2-1
D gene: TRBD1
CDR3 length: 17
clone size: -

CDR3 protein: CASSLGLGLVTDTQYF
CDR3 DNA: TGTGCCAGCAGCTTAGGGTTGGGACTAGTAACAGATACGCAGTATTTT
V gene: TRBV7-2
J gene: TRBJ2-3
D gene: TRBD2
CDR3 length: 16
clone size: -

CDR3 protein: CASSHLEDPGGYTF
CDR3 DNA: TGCGCCAGCAGCCACTTGGAGGACCCCGGGGGCTACACCTTC
V gene: TRBV4-3
J gene: TRBJ1-2
D gene: -
CDR3 length: 14
clone size: -

CDR3 protein: CASSLSPGNTEAFF
CDR3 DNA: TGTGCCAGCAGTTTATCCCCCGGGAACACTGAAGCTTTCTTT
V gene: TRBV27
J gene: TRBJ1-1
D gene: -
CDR3 length: 14
clone size: -

CDR3 protein: CASWQKSSYEQYF
CDR3 DNA: TGTGCCAGCTGGCAGAAAAGCTCCTACGAGCAGTACTTC
V gene: TRBV27
J gene: TRBJ2-7
D gene: -
CDR3 length: 13
clone size: -

CDR3 protein: CASSIALRWNQPQHF
CDR3 DNA: TGTGCCAGTAGTATAGCCCTTCGGTGGAATCAGCCCCAGCATTTT
V gene: TRBV19
J gene: TRBJ1-5
D gene: -
CDR3 length: 15
clone size: -

CDR3 protein: CASSSGTGRKTQYF
CDR3 DNA: TGTGCCAGCAGTTCGGGGACAGGGCGTAAGACCCAGTACTTC
V gene: TRBV6-6
J gene: TRBJ2-5
D gene: TRBD1
CDR3 length: 14
clone size: -

CDR3 protein: CASILDPRGKLFF
CDR3 DNA: TGTGCCAGCATTCTAGACCCCCGGGGGAAACTGTTTTTT
V gene: TRBV2
J gene: TRBJ1-4
D gene: -
CDR3 length: 13
clone size: -

CDR3 protein: CSVLSRDTAGYEQYF
CDR3 DNA: TGCAGCGTTCTCTCCAGGGACACCGCTGGCTACGAGCAGTACTTC
V gene: TRBV29-1
J gene: TRBJ2-7
D gene: -
CDR3 length: 15
clone size: few

CDR3 protein: CASSLRVFAEAFF
CDR3 DNA: TGTGCCAGCAGCTTGCGGGTTTTCGCTGAAGCTTTCTTT
V gene: TRBV7-9
J gene: TRBJ1-1
D gene: -
CDR3 length: 13
clone size: -

CDR3 protein: CASSLDSSQEEPQHF
CDR3 DNA: TGTGCCAGCAGCCTCGACTCTTCCCAGGAGGAGCCCCAGCATTTT
V gene: TRBV28
J gene: TRBJ1-5
D gene: -
CDR3 length: 15
clone size: few

CDR3 protein: CAWSIGRAVTDTQYF
CDR3 DNA: TGTGCCTGGAGTATTGGCAGGGCCGTCACAGATACGCAGTATTTT
V gene: TRBV30
J gene: TRBJ2-3
D gene: -
CDR3 length: 15
clone size: -

CDR3 protein: CASSRTGNKDTEAFF
CDR3 DNA: TGCGCCAGCAGTCGCACAGGGAACAAGGACACTGAAGCTTTCTTT
V gene: TRBV4-1
J gene: TRBJ1-1
D gene: -
CDR3 length: 15
clone size: few

CDR3 protein: CASSPNPRGGGWTDTQYF
CDR3 DNA: TGTGCCAGCAGTCCTAATCCCCGGGGGGGCGGGTGGACAGATACGCAGTATTTT
V gene: TRBV25-1
J gene: TRBJ2-3
D gene: TRBD2
CDR3 length: 18
clone size: -

CDR3 protein: CASSSPGLAGDEQYF
CDR3 DNA: TGCGCCAGCAGCTCACCGGGACTAGCGGGAGACGAGCAGTACTTC
V gene: TRBV5-1
J gene: TRBJ2-7
D gene: TRBD2
CDR3 length: 15
clone size: -

CDR3 protein: CASRSTTAQETQYF
CDR3 DNA: TGTGCCAGTAGATCTACGACAGCCCAAGAGACCCAGTACTTC
V gene: TRBV19
J gene: TRBJ2-5
D gene: -
CDR3 length: 14
clone size: few

CDR3 protein: CASNPLGQGYGYTF
CDR3 DNA: TGTGCCAGCAACCCACTTGGACAGGGCTATGGCTACACCTTC
V gene: TRBV5-6
J gene: TRBJ1-2
D gene: TRBD1
CDR3 length: 14
clone size: -

CDR3 protein: CASSLGSREGEKLFF
CDR3 DNA: TGTGCCAGCAGCTTAGGTTCCAGGGAGGGGGAAAAACTGTTTTTT
V gene: TRBV7-2
J gene: TRBJ1-4
D gene: -
CDR3 length: 15
clone size: -

CDR3 protein: CASSSGTRRNTDTQYF
CDR3 DNA: TGTGCCAGCAGCTCGGGGACTAGGAGGAATACAGATACGCAGTATTTT
V gene: TRBV4-2
J gene: TRBJ2-3
D gene: TRBD2
CDR3 length: 16
clone size: -

CDR3 protein: CASSIVNRGFSYEQYF
CDR3 DNA: TGTGCCAGTAGTATAGTAAACAGGGGATTCTCCTACGAGCAGTACTTC
V gene: TRBV19
J gene: TRBJ2-7
D gene: TRBD1
CDR3 length: 16
clone size: -

CDR3 protein: CASSPRNRQYEQYF
CDR3 DNA: TGTGCCAGCTCACCGAGAAATAGACAGTACGAGCAGTACTTC
V gene: TRBV18
J gene: TRBJ2-7
D gene: -
CDR3 length: 14
clone size: -

CDR3 protein: CASSRRGHADTQYF
CDR3 DNA: TGTGCCAGCAGCCGCAGGGGGCATGCAGATACGCAGTATTTT
V gene: TRBV5-6
J gene: TRBJ2-3
D gene: TRBD1
CDR3 length: 14
clone size: once

CDR3 protein: CSVGLAGAYEQYF
CDR3 DNA: TGCAGCGTTGGACTAGCGGGAGCCTACGAGCAGTACTTC
V gene: TRBV29-1
J gene: TRBJ2-7
D gene: TRBD2
CDR3 length: 13
clone size: -

CDR3 protein: CASSSDRFYGYTF
CDR3 DNA: TGTGCCAGCAGCTCCGACAGGTTCTATGGCTACACCTTC
V gene: TRBV7-2
J gene: TRBJ1-2
D gene: -
CDR3 length: 13
clone size: once

CDR3 protein: CASTPQGNNSPLHF
CDR3 DNA: TGTGCCAGCACTCCTCAGGGAAATAATTCACCCCTCCACTTT
V gene: TRBV6-1
J gene: TRBJ1-6
D gene: -
CDR3 length: 14
clone size: few

CDR3 protein: CASSLDINNSPLHF
CDR3 DNA: TGTGCCAGCAGCCTCGACATCAATAATTCACCCCTCCACTTT
V gene: TRBV6-4
J gene: TRBJ1-6
D gene: -
CDR3 length: 14
clone size: -

CDR3 protein: CASSHQGQETQYF
CDR3 DNA: TGTGCCAGCAGTCATCAGGGCCAAGAGACCCAGTACTTC
V gene: TRBV6-1
J gene: TRBJ2-5
D gene: -
CDR3 length: 13
clone size: -

CDR3 protein: CASSLAVATEAFF
CDR3 DNA: TGTGCCAGCAGCTTAGCTGTGGCCACTGAAGCTTTCTTT
V gene: TRBV7-9
J gene: TRBJ1-1
D gene: -
CDR3 length: 13
clone size: few

CDR3 protein: CASSIGGRSNSPLHF
CDR3 DNA: TGTGCCAGTAGTATAGGGGGCAGGAGTAATTCACCCCTCCACTTT
V gene: TRBV19
J gene: TRBJ1-6
D gene: -
CDR3 length: 15
clone size: -

CDR3 protein: CSVKPVRAGVDNEQFF
CDR3 DNA: TGCAGCGTTAAACCTGTAAGAGCGGGGGTAGACAATGAGCAGTTCTTC
V gene: TRBV29-1
J gene: TRBJ2-1
D gene: TRBD2
CDR3 length: 16
clone size: -

CDR3 protein: CASSERLKDTQYF
CDR3 DNA: TGTGCCAGCAGCGAAAGACTAAAAGATACGCAGTATTTT
V gene: TRBV9
J gene: TRBJ2-3
D gene: -
CDR3 length: 13
clone size: -

CDR3 protein: CASSAGTGATDTQYF
CDR3 DNA: TGTGCCAGCAGCGCCGGGACAGGGGCAACAGATACGCAGTATTTT
V gene: TRBV27
J gene: TRBJ2-3
D gene: TRBD1
CDR3 length: 15
clone size: -

CDR3 protein: CASSLEQNQETQYF
CDR3 DNA: TGTGCCAGCAGTTTGGAACAGAATCAAGAGACCCAGTACTTC
V gene: TRBV28
J gene: TRBJ2-5
D gene: -
CDR3 length: 14
clone size: -

CDR3 protein: CASSISPTSGETQYF
CDR3 DNA: TGTGCCAGTAGTATAAGTCCAACTTCTGGAGAGACCCAGTACTTC
V gene: TRBV19
J gene: TRBJ2-5
D gene: -
CDR3 length: 15
clone size: -

CDR3 protein: CATSGGLGANVLTF
CDR3 DNA: TGTGCCACCTCCGGGGGTCTGGGGGCCAACGTCCTGACTTTC
V gene: TRBV14
J gene: TRBJ2-6
D gene: -
CDR3 length: 14
clone size: -

CDR3 protein: CASSLRQGVVQETQYF
CDR3 DNA: TGTGCCAGCAGCTTGCGCCAGGGGGTTGTCCAAGAGACCCAGTACTTC
V gene: TRBV5-6
J gene: TRBJ2-5
D gene: TRBD1
CDR3 length: 16
clone size: -